The 5 T cell receptor beta chains presented below share a single source sample, sequenced in a study of cytomegalovirus exposure and HLA in healthy donors. Vbeta (60) and Jbeta (13) primers were used in the PCR. The table came from immunoSEQ multiplex PCR; TCRdb's copy has only in-frame clones and leaves some out. The sample shows 45,000 to 65,000 clones, 77% of them seen only once. Sequencing used PBMCs. The receptors were gathered from a woman aged 35 to 49 in good health and CMV-seropositive.

This chain connects TRBV4-1 to TRBJ2-3, with TRBD2 matching 9 bases. The ends lost 0 bases at V and 4 bases at J; junction bases unmatched: 11. Per germline, CDR1 MGHRA and CDR2 YSYEKL. The CDR3 loop spans 18 amino acids. CDR3 amino acids: CASSQDEVSGGYSDTQYF. The CDR3 DNA follows: TGCGCCAGCAGCCAAGATGAGGTTAGCGGGGGATATTCAGATACGCAGTATTTT.

V usage is TRBV7-9 and J usage is TRBJ1-4; 8 positions agree with TRBD1. The germline V gene encodes CDR1 SEHNR and CDR2 FQNEAQ (reference sequence). V gave up 6 bases and J gave up 6 bases; unmatched junction bases: 9. This CDR3 comprises 15 residues. The CDR3 spells CASRGAGTGHEKLFF. In DNA form, the CDR3 reads TGTGCCAGCAGGGGGGCCGGGACAGGTCATGAAAAACTGTTTTTT.

A few counts support this clone. The gene calls are TRBV4-2 and TRBJ1-1; 8 bases fit TRBD1. Trimming cost V 0 bases and J 10 bases; bases outside gene matches: 4. Germline assignment: CDR1 LGHNA and CDR2 YNFKEQ. This CDR3 spans 13 amino acids. Written as DNA, the CDR3 is TGTGCCAGCAGCCAAGAAAGGGACAGGATAGCTTTCTTT. Translation gives CASSQERDRIAFF.

V usage is TRBV5-4 and J usage is TRBJ2-2; 7 bases align to TRBD2. Germline V lookup: CDR1 SGHNT, CDR2 YYREEE (reference sequence). The CDR3 is 16 residues long. V was pared by 3 bases and J by 7 bases, with 12 bases of the junction left unmatched. The CDR3 bases are TGTGCCAGCAGCTCCCCCAGGCGGGGGAGGAGCGGGGAGCTGTTTTTT. This gives the protein CASSSPRRGRSGELFF.

The gene calls are TRBV5-1 and TRBJ2-5, with 11 bases identical to TRBD2. CDR1 is SGHRS, CDR2 YFSETQ, per germline. V dropped 4 bases and J dropped 4; count of bases not matched to a gene: 6. This CDR3 contains 15 residues. The CDR3 sequence: CASSVRTSGGETQYF. The CDR3 coding sequence is TGCGCCAGCAGCGTCCGAACTAGCGGGGGAGAGACCCAGTACTTC.